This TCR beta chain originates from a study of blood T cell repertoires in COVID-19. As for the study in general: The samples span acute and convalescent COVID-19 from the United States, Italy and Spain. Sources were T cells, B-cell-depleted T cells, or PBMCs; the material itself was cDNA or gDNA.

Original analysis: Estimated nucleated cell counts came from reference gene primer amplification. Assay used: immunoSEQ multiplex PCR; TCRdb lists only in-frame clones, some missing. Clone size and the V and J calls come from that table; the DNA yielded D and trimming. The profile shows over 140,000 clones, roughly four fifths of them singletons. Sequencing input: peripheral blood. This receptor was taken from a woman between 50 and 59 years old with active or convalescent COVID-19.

The chain's CDR3 is CASSPAQRGQPQHF. CDR3 sequence (DNA): TGTGCCAGCAGCCCCGCCCAGCGGGGTCAGCCCCAGCATTTT. V gene TRBV3-1 (or the pseudogene TRBV3-2) combines with J gene TRBJ1-5, with D unclear. The V end lost 4 bases, the J end lost 6 bases, and 13 bases lay between the germline ends. The V gene's germline CDR1 is LGHDT and CDR2 YNNKEL (reference sequence). The CDR3 loop spans 14 amino acids.